These 13 T cell receptor beta chains came from one sample sequenced in a study of blood T cell repertoires in COVID-19. Sequencing was performed with immunoSEQ multiplex PCR; in TCRdb, only in-frame clones are kept and a portion is missing. The sample has 200,000 to 250,000 clones, around 88% seen once; the top ten hold around 1.5%. Input material: peripheral blood. The receptor set was obtained from a man aged 18-30 years with active or convalescent COVID-19.

The rearrangement links TRBV7-8 to TRBJ2-7; D might be TRBD1 (6 bases). Trimming cost V 1 base and J 7 bases, with 20 bases left between them. Germline CDR1 SGHVS, CDR2 FQNEAQ. The CDR3 is 16 residues long. The CDR3 region has the DNA TGTGCCAGCAGCTTAGTCGACAGGTACCATTGGGGGGAGCAGTACTTC. Translated, it gives CASSLVDRYHWGEQYF.

The chain combines TRBV4-3 with TRBJ2-1, with 10 bases aligning to TRBD2. The CDR3 contains 17 residues. J was trimmed by 2 bases and V by 1 base; bases with no gene match: 5. In germline, CDR1 is LGHNA, CDR2 YSLEER. This CDR3 reads CASSQVPSGGPYNEQFF. CDR3 coding DNA: TGCGCCAGCAGCCAAGTTCCTAGCGGGGGCCCCTACAATGAGCAGTTCTTC.

The J gene is TRBJ2-7, the V gene TRBV3-1 (or the pseudogene TRBV3-2), with unresolved D. The CDR3 spans 15 residues. Trimming took 5 bases from V and 1 from J, leaving 15 bases between them. The germline gives CDR1 LGHDT, CDR2 YNNKEL (reference sequence). CDR3 region: CASSVGSVASYEQYF. The CDR3 DNA is TGTGCCAGCAGCGTCGGTTCGGTCGCATCCTACGAGCAGTACTTC.

The V call is TRBV7-8, the J call TRBJ2-3; 8 positions match TRBD2. V was pared by 5 bases and J by 1 base, with 17 bases of the junction left unmatched. Germline CDR1 is SGHVS and CDR2 is FQNEAQ. This CDR3 region has 19 residues. The CDR3 bases are TGTGCCAGCAGCCGGAATAGCGGGAACTCGTTTGTCGGCACAGATACGCAGTATTTT. Translating gives CASSRNSGNSFVGTDTQYF.

The chain has TRBV4-3 and TRBJ1-5; 7 bases agree with TRBD1. Trimming at V came to 1 base and at J to 0 bases, leaving 6 bases not matched to a gene. There are 17 residues in the CDR3. Looked up from germline, CDR1 is LGHNA and CDR2 is YSLEER. CDR3 bases: TGCGCCAGCAGCCAAGGAGGGACAGCTAATAGCAATCAGCCCCAGCATTTT. Its protein is CASSQGGTANSNQPQHF.

This clone was counted once. The genes are TRBV3-1 (or the pseudogene TRBV3-2) and TRBJ1-2; no firm D call. V was clipped by 0 bases and J by 7 bases, with 18 bases between them. This CDR3 has 16 amino acids. Per the germline V gene, CDR1 is LGHDT and CDR2 is YNNKEL (reference sequence). CDR3 sequence (DNA): TGTGCCAGCAGCCAAGATCTCGATCTGGAGGAGGGTGGCTACACCTTC. Protein sequence: CASSQDLDLEEGGYTF.

The chain carries TRBV11-3 and TRBJ1-4; 10 bases match TRBD1. The germline CDR1 and CDR2 sequences are SGHNT and YENEEA. The junction had 12 bases not matched to a gene; V was cut back by 0 bases and J by 8 bases. CDR3 length: 18 amino acids. The DNA for the CDR3 is TGTGCCAGCAGCTTAGAGGCCGACTCGGGACAGGGGAACGAAAAACTGTTTTTT. Its translation is CASSLEADSGQGNEKLFF. The full variable domain, completed using reference TRBV11-3 and TRBJ1-4, is EAGVVQSPRYKIIEKKQPVAFWCNPISGHNTLYWYLQNLGQGPELLIRYENEEAVDDSQLPKDRFSAERLKGVDSTLKIQPAELGDSAVYLCASSLEADSGQGNEKLFFGSGTQLSVL.

The chain links TRBV30 to TRBJ2-7, with 7 bases that match TRBD1. This CDR3 has 12 residues. V lost 5 bases and J lost 0; bases outside the gene matches: 1. Germline-derived CDR1 and CDR2 are GTSNPN and SVGIG (reference sequence). This chain's CDR3 is CAWGDSSYEQYF. CDR3 coding DNA: TGTGCCTGGGGGGACAGCTCCTACGAGCAGTACTTC.

This clone was seen a handful of times. The rearrangement links TRBV3-1 (or the pseudogene TRBV3-2) to TRBJ2-3; no firm D call. CDR1 is LGHDT and CDR2 is YNNKEL in the germline V gene (reference sequence). This CDR3 spans 17 amino acids. V lost 0 bases and J 1 base, leaving 14 bases between the germline ends. The CDR3 region is CASSQDFRRGGTDTQYF. The CDR3 nucleotides read TGTGCCAGCAGCCAAGATTTTCGACGAGGCGGCACAGATACGCAGTATTTT.

The rearrangement joins TRBV5-1 to TRBJ2-1, with no clear D. Trimming pared 0 bases from V and 3 bases from J, leaving 4 bases between. The germline gives CDR1 SGHRS, CDR2 YFSETQ. The length of the CDR3 is 13 residues. The CDR3 protein is CASSLASYNEQFF. CDR3 coding DNA: TGCGCCAGCAGCTTGGCTAGCTACAATGAGCAGTTCTTC. Full variable domain (missing parts from reference TRBV5-1 and TRBJ2-1): KAGVTQTPRYLIKTRGQQVTLSCSPISGHRSVSWYQQTPGQGLQFLFEYFSETQRNKGNFPGRFSGRQFSNSRSEMNVSTLELGDSALYLCASSLASYNEQFFGPGTRLTVL.

The J gene is TRBJ2-7, the V gene TRBV14; 8 positions match TRBD1. The ends lost 4 bases at V and 0 bases at J; junction bases unmatched: 5. CDR3 length equals 15 residues. CDR1 is SGHDN, CDR2 FVKESK, per germline. The CDR3 here is CASSLRQGISYEQYF. The CDR3 nucleotides are TGTGCCAGCAGCCTTAGACAGGGGATCTCCTACGAGCAGTACTTC.

This clone was picked up one time. This chain connects TRBV12-5 to TRBJ1-5, with D maybe TRBD1 (5 bases). Germline assignment: CDR1 LGHNT and CDR2 FRNRAP. There are 17 residues in the CDR3. V lost 0 bases and J lost 8, with 20 bases in between. This CDR3 reads CASGLVSGLRGNEPQHF. CDR3 nucleotide sequence: TGTGCTAGTGGTTTGGTATCCGGGCTACGGGGGAACGAGCCCCAGCATTTT.

The J gene is TRBJ1-5, the V gene TRBV3-1 (or the pseudogene TRBV3-2); maybe TRBD1 (5 bases). This CDR3 has 15 residues. Trimming removed 0 bases at V and 7 bases at J, with 13 bases between. Germline lookup yields CDR1 LGHDT and CDR2 YNNKEL (reference sequence). The CDR3 region is CASSQDSRVGQPQHF. In DNA, the CDR3 is TGTGCCAGCAGCCAAGATAGCAGGGTAGGACAGCCCCAGCATTTT.